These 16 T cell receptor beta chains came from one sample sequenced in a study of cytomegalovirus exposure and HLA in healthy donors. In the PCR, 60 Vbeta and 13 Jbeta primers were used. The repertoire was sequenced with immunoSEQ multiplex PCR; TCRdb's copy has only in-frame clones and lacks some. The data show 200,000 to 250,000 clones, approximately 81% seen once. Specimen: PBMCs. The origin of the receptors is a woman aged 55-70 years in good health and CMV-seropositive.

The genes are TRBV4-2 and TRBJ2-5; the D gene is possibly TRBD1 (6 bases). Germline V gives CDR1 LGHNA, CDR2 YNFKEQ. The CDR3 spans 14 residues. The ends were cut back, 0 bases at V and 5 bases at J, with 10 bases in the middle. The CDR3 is CASSQDFRGETQYF. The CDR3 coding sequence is TGTGCCAGCAGCCAAGATTTCAGGGGTGAGACCCAGTACTTC.

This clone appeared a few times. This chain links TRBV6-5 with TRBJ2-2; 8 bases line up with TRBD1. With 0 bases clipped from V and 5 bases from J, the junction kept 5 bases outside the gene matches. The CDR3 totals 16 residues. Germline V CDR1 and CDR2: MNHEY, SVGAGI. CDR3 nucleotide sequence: TGTGCCAGCAGTTACTCCGGGACAGGCAGGACCGGGGAGCTGTTTTTT. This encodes CASSYSGTGRTGELFF.

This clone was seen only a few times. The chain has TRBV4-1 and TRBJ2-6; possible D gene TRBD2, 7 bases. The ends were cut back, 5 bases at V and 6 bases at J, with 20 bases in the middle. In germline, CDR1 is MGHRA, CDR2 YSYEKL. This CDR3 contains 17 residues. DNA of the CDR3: TGCGCCAGCAGCGTGGGAGGGGGGCGCGTTATGGCCAACGTCCTGACTTTC. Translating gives CASSVGGGRVMANVLTF.

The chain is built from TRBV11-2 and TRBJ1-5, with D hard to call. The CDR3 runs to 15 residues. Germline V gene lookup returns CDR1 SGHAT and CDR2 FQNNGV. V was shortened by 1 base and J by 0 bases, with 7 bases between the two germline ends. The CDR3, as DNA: TGTGCCAGCAGCTTAGCCCGGGGTAGCAATCAGCCCCAGCATTTT. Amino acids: CASSLARGSNQPQHF.

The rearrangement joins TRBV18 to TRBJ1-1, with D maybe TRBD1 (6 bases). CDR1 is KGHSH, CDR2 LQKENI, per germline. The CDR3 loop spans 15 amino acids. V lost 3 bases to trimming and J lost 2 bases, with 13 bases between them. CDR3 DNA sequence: TGTGCCAGCTCACCGGCATGGACAGCAAACACTGAAGCTTTCTTT. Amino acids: CASSPAWTANTEAFF.

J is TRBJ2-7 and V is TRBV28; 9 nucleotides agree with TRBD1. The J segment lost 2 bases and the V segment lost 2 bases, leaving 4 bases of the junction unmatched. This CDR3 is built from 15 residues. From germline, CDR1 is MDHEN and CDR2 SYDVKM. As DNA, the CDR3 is TGTGCCAGCAGTTTAACGGGACAGGGAACCTACGAGCAGTACTTC. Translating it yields CASSLTGQGTYEQYF.

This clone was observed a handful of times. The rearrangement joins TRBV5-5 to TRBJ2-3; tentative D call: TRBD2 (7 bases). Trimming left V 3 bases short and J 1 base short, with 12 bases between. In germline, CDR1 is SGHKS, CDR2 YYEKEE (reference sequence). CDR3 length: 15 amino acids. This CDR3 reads CASSWGGVGTDTQYF. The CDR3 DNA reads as TGTGCCAGCAGCTGGGGGGGCGTGGGCACAGATACGCAGTATTTT.

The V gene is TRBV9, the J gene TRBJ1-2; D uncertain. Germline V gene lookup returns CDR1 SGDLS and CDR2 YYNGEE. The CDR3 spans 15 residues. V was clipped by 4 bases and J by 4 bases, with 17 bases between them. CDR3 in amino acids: CASSRLDGGLYGYTF. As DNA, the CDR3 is TGTGCCAGCAGCCGATTAGACGGAGGACTCTATGGCTACACCTTC.

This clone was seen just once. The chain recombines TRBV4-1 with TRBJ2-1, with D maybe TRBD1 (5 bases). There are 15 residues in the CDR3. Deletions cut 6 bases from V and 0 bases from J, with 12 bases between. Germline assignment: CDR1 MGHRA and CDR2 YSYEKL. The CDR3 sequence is CASSYQGNSYNEQFF. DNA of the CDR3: TGCGCCAGCAGTTACCAGGGAAACTCCTACAATGAGCAGTTCTTC.

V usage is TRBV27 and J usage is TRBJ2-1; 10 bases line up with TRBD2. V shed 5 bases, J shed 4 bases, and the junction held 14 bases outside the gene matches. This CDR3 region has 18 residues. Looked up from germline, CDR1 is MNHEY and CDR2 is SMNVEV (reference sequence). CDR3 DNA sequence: TGTGCCAGCAGTCGACCTAATGAACTAGCGGGAACTTACAATGAGCAGTTCTTC. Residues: CASSRPNELAGTYNEQFF.

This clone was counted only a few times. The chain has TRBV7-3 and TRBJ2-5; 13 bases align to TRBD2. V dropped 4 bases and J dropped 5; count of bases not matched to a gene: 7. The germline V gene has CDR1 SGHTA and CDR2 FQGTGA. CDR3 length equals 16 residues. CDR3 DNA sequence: TGTGCCAGCAGCTGGGGGACTAGCGGGACCGGGGAGACCCAGTACTTC. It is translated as CASSWGTSGTGETQYF.

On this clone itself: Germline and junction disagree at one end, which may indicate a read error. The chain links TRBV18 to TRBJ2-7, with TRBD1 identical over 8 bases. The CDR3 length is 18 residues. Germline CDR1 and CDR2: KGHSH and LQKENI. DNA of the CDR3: TGTGCCAGCTCACCTCCAGACAGGGGAGAAGTGGCCTCCTCCGAGCAGTACTTC. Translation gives CASSPPDRGEVASSEQYF.

This CDR3 reads CASLSGDMNTEAFF. CDR3 DNA: TGTGCCAGTTTATCGGGGGATATGAACACTGAAGCTTTCTTT. The gene calls are TRBV6-6 and TRBJ1-1, with D perhaps matching TRBD1 (5 bases). Germline V lookup: CDR1 MNHNY, CDR2 SVGAGI (reference sequence). The V and J ends lost 9 bases and 0 bases respectively, with 14 bases between them. CDR3 length: 14 amino acids.

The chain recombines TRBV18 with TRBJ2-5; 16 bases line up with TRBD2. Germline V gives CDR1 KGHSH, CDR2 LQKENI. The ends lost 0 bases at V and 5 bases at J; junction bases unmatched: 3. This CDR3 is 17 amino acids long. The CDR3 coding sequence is TGTGCCAGCTCACCACCGGGACTAGCGGGAGGGCACGAGACCCAGTACTTC. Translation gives CASSPPGLAGGHETQYF.

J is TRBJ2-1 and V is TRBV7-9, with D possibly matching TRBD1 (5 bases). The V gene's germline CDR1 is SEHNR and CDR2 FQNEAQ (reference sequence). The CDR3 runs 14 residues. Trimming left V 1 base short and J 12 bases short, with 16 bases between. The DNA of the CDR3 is TGTGCCAGCAGCTTAGTGGCAGGGTCGAGGCGGCAGTTCTTC. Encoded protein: CASSLVAGSRRQFF.

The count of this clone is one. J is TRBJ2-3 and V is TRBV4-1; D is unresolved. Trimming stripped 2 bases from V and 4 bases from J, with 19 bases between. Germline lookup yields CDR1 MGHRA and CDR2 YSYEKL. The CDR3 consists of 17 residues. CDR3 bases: TGCGCCAGCAGCCAAACCACACCGGGTCCCTTGGCAGATACGCAGTATTTT. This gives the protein CASSQTTPGPLADTQYF.